The 12 T cell receptor beta chains given below trace back to one sample, sequenced in a study of siplizumab effects on memory and regulatory T cells. TCRdb's copy holds only in-frame clones and misses some; the assay was immunoSEQ multiplex PCR. The data show about 100,000 clones, around 90% seen once. Material: CD4+ T cells sorted from blood. The receptors were gathered from a human donor in good health. Some clones in this sample may be carry-over from other donors' samples.

This sequence joins TRBV7-6 and TRBJ2-2, with TRBD2 matching 7 bases. Germline lookup yields CDR1 SGHVS and CDR2 FNYEAQ. V was pared by 5 bases and J by 6 bases, with 9 bases of the junction left unmatched. The CDR3 is 15 residues long. The CDR3 region is CASSAPGLPSGELFF. The CDR3 nucleotides read TGTGCCAGCAGCGCCCCGGGACTACCTTCCGGGGAGCTGTTTTTT.

V and J are TRBV19 and TRBJ2-5; the match to TRBD2 covers 11 bases. CDR3 length: 16 amino acids. Trimming cost V 4 bases and J 3 bases; bases outside gene matches: 7. Looked up from germline, CDR1 is LNHDA and CDR2 is SQIVND (reference sequence). The CDR3 spells CASSTSLAGVKETQYF. CDR3 DNA: TGTGCCAGTAGTACCTCACTAGCGGGAGTGAAAGAGACCCAGTACTTC. Looking up the rest from reference TRBV19 and TRBJ2-5 gives the full variable domain: DGGITQSPKYLFRKEGQNVTLSCEQNLNHDAMYWYRQDPGQGLRLIYYSQIVNDFQKGDIAEGYSVSREKKESFPLTVTSAQKNPTAFYLCASSTSLAGVKETQYFGPGTRLLVL.

This clone was observed once. The chain links TRBV7-9 to TRBJ2-5, with TRBD2 identical over 7 bases. Losses at the gene ends were 0 bases for V and 7 bases for J; bases not matched to a gene: 8. The germline V gene encodes CDR1 SEHNR and CDR2 FQNEAQ (reference sequence). This CDR3 has 15 amino acids. The CDR3 loop is CASSLAGGPFRTQYF. CDR3 bases: TGTGCCAGCAGCTTAGCGGGAGGGCCGTTTCGGACCCAGTACTTC.

The genes are TRBV27 and TRBJ2-7; the match to TRBD2 covers 14 bases. J gave up 5 bases and V 6 bases, and 6 bases lay outside the gene matches. The CDR3 is made up of 15 amino acids. The germline gives CDR1 MNHEY, CDR2 SMNVEV (reference sequence). The CDR3 loop is CASSLGLAGVNEQYF. The CDR3 coding sequence is TGTGCCAGCAGCCTGGGACTAGCGGGAGTCAACGAGCAGTACTTC.

The chain is built from TRBV29-1 and TRBJ2-7; D unresolved. Germline-derived CDR1 and CDR2 are SQVTM and ANQGSEA. CDR3 length: 12 residues. V lost 3 bases, J lost 5 bases, and 11 bases lay in between. The DNA of the CDR3 is TGCAGCGTTGATGACATCTTTAACGAGCAGTACTTC. The encoded protein is CSVDDIFNEQYF.

The V gene is TRBV11-1, the J gene TRBJ2-1; D is unclear. This CDR3 comprises 16 residues. Trimming removed 5 bases from V and 2 bases from J, with 16 bases in between. The germline V gene has CDR1 SGHAT and CDR2 FQDESV (reference sequence). The CDR3 bases are TGTGCCAGCAGCGCCCGTATGGCGGTCACCTACAATGAGCAGTTCTTC. It is translated as CASSARMAVTYNEQFF. Filled out from reference TRBV11-1 and TRBJ2-1, the complete variable domain reads EAEVAQSPRYKITEKSQAVAFWCDPISGHATLYWYRQILGQGPELLVQFQDESVVDDSQLPKDRFSAERLKGVDSTLKIQPAELGDSAMYLCASSARMAVTYNEQFFGPGTRLTVL.

The CDR3 reads CASSPGNSNGYTF. The CDR3 nucleotides read TGTGCCAGCTCACCAGGGAATAGTAATGGCTACACCTTC. The genes are TRBV18 and TRBJ1-2; D is ambiguous. The CDR3 consists of 13 residues. V lost 2 bases to trimming and J lost 6 bases, with 10 bases between them. Germline CDR1 and CDR2: KGHSH and LQKENI.

The J gene is TRBJ1-3, the V gene TRBV27, with 9 bases identical to TRBD1. Per the germline V gene, CDR1 is MNHEY and CDR2 is SMNVEV (reference sequence). The CDR3 loop spans 19 amino acids. The V gene end was trimmed by 3 bases and the J gene end by 2 bases; junction bases not matched to a gene: 14. The CDR3 sequence is CASSLTGTGRGVPGNTIYF. DNA for the CDR3: TGTGCCAGCAGTTTGACCGGGACAGGGAGAGGGGTTCCTGGAAACACCATATATTTT.

This rearrangement joins TRBV10-2 to TRBJ2-7; unclear D gene. Germline V gene data show CDR1 as WSHSY and CDR2 as SAAADI. V was cut by 6 bases and J by 3 bases, with 21 bases left in between. This CDR3 is 16 amino acids long. CDR3 protein: CASRPSRSPARYEQYF. In DNA, the CDR3 is TGCGCCAGCAGACCATCCAGGAGTCCCGCTCGCTACGAGCAGTACTTC.

The chain couples TRBV2 to TRBJ1-3; no clear D gene. Trimming stripped 8 bases from V and 4 bases from J, with 15 bases between. The CDR3 spans 14 residues. Per the germline V gene, CDR1 is SNHLY and CDR2 is FYNNEI. The CDR3 is CASLHDKAGNTIYF. The CDR3 nucleotides read TGTGCCAGCCTGCACGACAAGGCAGGAAACACCATATATTTT.

The CDR3 coding sequence is TGTGCCAGCAGTTGGGGGGTCTACGAGCAGTACTTC. Translated, it gives CASSWGVYEQYF. This chain connects TRBV28 to TRBJ2-7; tentatively, D is TRBD2 (6 bases). CDR3 size: 12 residues. Trimming removed 4 bases from V and 3 bases from J, with 7 bases in between. The germline CDR1 and CDR2 sequences are MDHEN and SYDVKM.

This clone came up a few times. This chain connects TRBV7-9 to TRBJ1-1; D is unclear. The CDR3 spans 13 residues. The germline CDR1 and CDR2 sequences are SEHNR and FQNEAQ (reference sequence). Deletions cut 1 base from V and 3 bases from J, with 6 bases between. The CDR3 sequence: CASSLVLDTEAFF. DNA of the CDR3: TGTGCCAGCAGCTTAGTCCTAGACACTGAAGCTTTCTTT.